These 15 T cell receptor beta chains came from one sample sequenced in a study of long-term antiretroviral therapy in people with HIV. The assay, immunoSEQ v3.0, was run at survey level. The assay was immunoSEQ multiplex PCR, and TCRdb's table has in-frame clones only and misses some. The table has around 18,000 clones, around 79% seen once; the top ten hold under 7.5%. The sample here was unsorted PBMCs, taken at the start of antiretroviral therapy, before treatment. These receptors were obtained from a man aged 18 to 29 with HIV.

In its sample, this clone was seen a few times. The J gene is TRBJ2-1, the V gene TRBV10-3, with D possibly being TRBD2 (6 bases). The germline V and J ends were trimmed by 8 bases and 7 bases, with 12 bases remaining between them. The CDR3 length is 12 residues. The germline gives CDR1 ENHRY, CDR2 SYGVKD. The CDR3 DNA reads TGTGCCATCTCGGGGGAGAGGAATGAGCAGTTCTTC. Protein product: CAISGERNEQFF.

The gene calls are TRBV5-4 and TRBJ2-7; 8 bases are shared with TRBD2. This CDR3 is built from 15 residues. Germline assignment: CDR1 SGHNT and CDR2 YYREEE (reference sequence). V was clipped by 0 bases and J by 3 bases; unmatched bases: 5. The CDR3 sequence is CASSLGGGRSYEQYF. The DNA of the CDR3 is TGTGCCAGCAGCTTGGGTGGCGGGAGGAGCTACGAGCAGTACTTC.

The chain employs TRBV2 and TRBJ2-5; weak D call: TRBD1 (5 bases). Germline V lookup: CDR1 SNHLY, CDR2 FYNNEI. The CDR3 has 13 residues. Trimming left V 6 bases short and J 1 base short, with 9 bases between. The CDR3 here is CASRWTSQETQYF. CDR3 coding DNA: TGTGCCAGCAGATGGACAAGCCAAGAGACCCAGTACTTC.

The genes are TRBV4-3 and TRBJ2-7, with unresolved D. With 1 base removed from V and 5 bases from J, the gap between germline ends came to 9 bases. In germline, CDR1 is LGHNA, CDR2 YSLEER. This CDR3 has 13 residues. The CDR3 region has the DNA TGCGCCAGCAGCCAAGGACTCCTTGACGAGCAGTACTTC. Its protein is CASSQGLLDEQYF.

The CDR3, as DNA: TGTGCCAGCAGCCCCGGACTAGCGGGAGTACGGTACTTC. This gives the protein CASSPGLAGVRYF. The chain links TRBV11-1 to TRBJ2-7; 13 nucleotides align to TRBD2. The CDR3 spans 13 residues. Germline CDR1 reads SGHAT; CDR2 reads FQDESV (reference sequence). Trimming cost V 5 bases and J 12 bases; bases outside gene matches: 7.

This clone has more than one count but fewer than ten. The chain is built from TRBV30 and TRBJ1-2, with 8 bases lining up with TRBD1. Trimming took 3 bases from V and 5 from J; bases not matched to a gene: 11. Per the germline V gene, CDR1 is GTSNPN and CDR2 is SVGIG (reference sequence). This CDR3 spans 15 amino acids. CDR3 in DNA: TGTGCCTGGAGCTATTCGGACAGGGCTGTTTATGGCTACACCTTC. Encoded protein: CAWSYSDRAVYGYTF.

The chain uses TRBV28 and TRBJ2-7; D gene unclear. Per germline, CDR1 MDHEN and CDR2 SYDVKM. Between the trimmed V and J ends, which lost 6 bases and 2 bases, there was a span of 8 bases. CDR3 size: 12 residues. The CDR3 here is CASRSLPYEQYF. Written as DNA, the CDR3 is TGTGCCAGCAGGTCCCTCCCCTACGAGCAGTACTTC.

The chain employs TRBV27 and TRBJ2-7; D is uncertain. V was shortened by 10 bases and J by 0 bases, with 13 bases between the two germline ends. Per germline, CDR1 MNHEY and CDR2 SMNVEV (reference sequence). This CDR3 is 13 amino acids long. In DNA, the CDR3 is TGTGCCACCCGATTAGGCCACTCCTACGAGCAGTACTTC. Its protein is CATRLGHSYEQYF.

The rearrangement links TRBV14 to TRBJ2-5, with 10 bases lining up with TRBD1. The germline gives CDR1 SGHDN, CDR2 FVKESK. V lost 3 bases to trimming and J lost 5 bases; unmatched junction nucleotides: 6. The CDR3 length is 15 residues. CDR3 region: CASSHRTGGMETQYF. The CDR3 DNA is TGTGCCAGCAGCCACCGGACAGGGGGAATGGAGACCCAGTACTTC.

The CDR3 region has the DNA TGTGCCAGCAGCTTAGCCGTGACAGGGGGCGGCGAAGCTTTCTTT. It is translated as CASSLAVTGGGEAFF. The chain links TRBV7-2 to TRBJ1-1; 10 positions match TRBD1. V gave up 0 bases and J gave up 8 bases; unmatched junction bases: 6. The CDR3 length is 15 residues. Germline V gene lookup returns CDR1 SGHTA and CDR2 FQGNSA.

The chain employs TRBV6-1 and TRBJ2-7, with 7 bases that match TRBD1. This CDR3 region has 14 residues. Germline loops: CDR1 MNHNS, CDR2 SASEGT. Trimming cost V 1 base and J 5 bases; bases outside gene matches: 5. CDR3 in DNA: TGTGCCAGCAGTGAAGGACAGGGTATGGACGAGCAGTACTTC. Protein product: CASSEGQGMDEQYF.

This chain joins TRBV5-1 and TRBJ1-1; D gene uncertain. The CDR3 consists of 16 residues. V gave up 0 bases and J gave up 0 bases, with 12 bases separating them. The germline V gene encodes CDR1 SGHRS and CDR2 YFSETQ. CDR3: CASSLAYPQMNTEAFF. The CDR3 DNA follows: TGCGCCAGCAGCTTGGCCTACCCCCAGATGAACACTGAAGCTTTCTTT.

This clone was observed a single time. The J gene is TRBJ1-1, the V gene TRBV7-2, with D tentatively TRBD1 (5 bases). CDR3 length: 14 amino acids. The germline V gene has CDR1 SGHTA and CDR2 FQGNSA. V was pared by 5 bases and J by 1 base, with 11 bases between. CDR3 coding DNA: TGTGCCAGCAGCCCGGGACGGTGGAACACTGAAGCTTTCTTT. This codes for CASSPGRWNTEAFF.

This sequence joins TRBV7-2 and TRBJ2-3; D is undetermined. V lost 5 bases, J lost 6 bases, and 9 bases lay in between. The CDR3 is 12 residues long. Germline loops: CDR1 SGHTA, CDR2 FQGNSA. This chain's CDR3 is CASSDPFDTQYF. CDR3 sequence (DNA): TGTGCCAGCAGCGACCCCTTTGATACGCAGTATTTT.

The chain employs TRBV15 and TRBJ1-5; a weak D match, TRBD1 (6 bases). The CDR3 extends over 14 amino acids. V lost 1 base and J 4 bases, leaving 8 bases between the germline ends. The germline V gene has CDR1 LNHNV and CDR2 YYDKDF (reference sequence). CDR3 nucleotides: TGTGCCACCAGCAGAGGGGACATTAATCAGCCCCAGCATTTT. It translates to CATSRGDINQPQHF.